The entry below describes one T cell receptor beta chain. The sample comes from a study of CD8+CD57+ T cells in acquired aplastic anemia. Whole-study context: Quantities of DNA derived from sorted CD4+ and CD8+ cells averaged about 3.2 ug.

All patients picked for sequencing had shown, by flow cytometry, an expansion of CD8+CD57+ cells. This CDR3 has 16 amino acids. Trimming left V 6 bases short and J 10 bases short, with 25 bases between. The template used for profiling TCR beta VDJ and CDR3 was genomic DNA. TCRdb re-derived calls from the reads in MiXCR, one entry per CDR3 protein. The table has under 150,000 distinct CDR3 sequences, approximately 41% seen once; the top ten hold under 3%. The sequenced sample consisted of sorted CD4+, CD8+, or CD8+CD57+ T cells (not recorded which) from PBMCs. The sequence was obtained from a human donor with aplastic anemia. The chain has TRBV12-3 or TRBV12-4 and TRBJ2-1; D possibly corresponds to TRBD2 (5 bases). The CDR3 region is CASRPKLGDYTGEQFF. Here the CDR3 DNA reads TGTGCCAGCAGACCGAAACTCGGAGACTATACGGGCGAGCAGTTCTTC.